This T cell receptor beta chain came from a study of quantifying T cell responses using KT2 cells (dated by TCRdb to the late 2010s). Describing the broader study: RNA was DNase-treated and reverse transcribed with TCR alpha and beta constant-region primers, mostly using SuperScript III. Under optimum conditions, the efficiency of the T4 ligation step was estimated to be more than 10%. To avoid over-amplification, PCR2 was carried out as a SYBR Green qPCR and halted once a predetermined fluorescence threshold was reached.

Known numbers of KT2, a T cell clone whose TCR had been sequenced previously, were spiked into unfractionated PBMC to test the sensitivity and accuracy of the pipeline. A range of KT2-to-PBMC ratios was set up by mixing KT2 cells into a fixed number of PBMC. The CDR3 has 16 amino acids, counting the end cysteine and phenylalanine. Of all the DNA, just the CDR3 is kept, 48 bases in frame from base 1. The CDR1 and CDR2 encoded by the germline V gene are SGHVS and FQNEAQ. After removal of 5 bases from V and 1 base from J, the junction retains 10 bases not matched to a gene. Overall study results and their limits: Even at the lowest spike-in tested, roughly one KT2 cell per 100,000 PBMC, KT2 sequences were still detected. At very high KT2 spike-in numbers, detection of KT2 sequences reached saturation. This TCR sequencing study did not compare the pipeline side by side with other TCR sequencing techniques. Over several orders of magnitude, the number of KT2 alpha and beta sequences rose linearly with the number of KT2 cells put in.

Libraries were built with UMI-ligation and nested PCR. A single-stranded oligonucleotide carrying the Illumina SP2 sequence and a UMI was ligated to the cDNA 3' end using T4 RNA ligase 1. PCR1 was run for about 4 cycles (98 degrees C for 15 s, 69 degrees C for 30 s, 72 degrees C for 40 s), and an equimolar mix of RC1.1 and RC1.2, covering TRBC1 and TRBC2, was used as the beta primer. Starting at PCR2, the TCR alpha and beta chains were handled separately, and sample indices and Illumina adaptors were added. Placed after an 8-base spacer, the UMI was made up of 12 random nucleotides arranged as two hexamers with a spacer between them. Sequencing was done on an Illumina MiSeq using v2 2x251 paired-end chemistry, usually with 12 samples per run. PhiX DNA at about 5-7.5% was added to each sequencing library to increase diversity. The authors' pipeline ran thus. bcl2fastq converted raw reads to FASTQ, and Demultiplexor demultiplexed the reads by dual indices. V and J genes were assigned by Decombinator through tag matching, with a single base-pair mismatch being allowed. Collapsinator used UMIs to correct both sequencing errors and frequency errors arising from PCR heterogeneity. CDR3Translator converted Decombinator identifiers into nucleotide sequence, translated that sequence into amino acids, and extracted CDR3 based on C- and N-terminal motifs. A cluster of KT2 sequences sharing one unique molecular identifier was counted as one distinct KT2 TCR. TCRdb ran its own pipeline on the public reads, namely fastp trimming at Q25 and MiXCR clone calling, and kept in-frame beta chains. A single entry per CDR3 protein holds the most common genes and DNA from its merged rows. The V and J calls were determined by TCRdb, not by the authors. The sample includes tens of thousands of distinct CDR3 sequences, with around a tenth observed a single time. Around 9.3% of the sample comes from the top ten.

This clonotype has just a few counts. Its antigen target is currently unknown. It has no much larger one-base neighbor in the sample; base qualities were not kept. The chain employs TRBV7-8 and TRBJ2-7, and TRBD2 aligns with 8 junction nucleotides. The clonotype was recovered from a human donor. The sample taken for sequencing was PBMCs spiked with cells of the T cell clone KT2. CDR3 region: CASSPQVAGSSYEQYF. The DNA sequence is TGTGCCAGCAGCCCCCAGGTAGCGGGATCATCCTACGAGCAGTACTTC.